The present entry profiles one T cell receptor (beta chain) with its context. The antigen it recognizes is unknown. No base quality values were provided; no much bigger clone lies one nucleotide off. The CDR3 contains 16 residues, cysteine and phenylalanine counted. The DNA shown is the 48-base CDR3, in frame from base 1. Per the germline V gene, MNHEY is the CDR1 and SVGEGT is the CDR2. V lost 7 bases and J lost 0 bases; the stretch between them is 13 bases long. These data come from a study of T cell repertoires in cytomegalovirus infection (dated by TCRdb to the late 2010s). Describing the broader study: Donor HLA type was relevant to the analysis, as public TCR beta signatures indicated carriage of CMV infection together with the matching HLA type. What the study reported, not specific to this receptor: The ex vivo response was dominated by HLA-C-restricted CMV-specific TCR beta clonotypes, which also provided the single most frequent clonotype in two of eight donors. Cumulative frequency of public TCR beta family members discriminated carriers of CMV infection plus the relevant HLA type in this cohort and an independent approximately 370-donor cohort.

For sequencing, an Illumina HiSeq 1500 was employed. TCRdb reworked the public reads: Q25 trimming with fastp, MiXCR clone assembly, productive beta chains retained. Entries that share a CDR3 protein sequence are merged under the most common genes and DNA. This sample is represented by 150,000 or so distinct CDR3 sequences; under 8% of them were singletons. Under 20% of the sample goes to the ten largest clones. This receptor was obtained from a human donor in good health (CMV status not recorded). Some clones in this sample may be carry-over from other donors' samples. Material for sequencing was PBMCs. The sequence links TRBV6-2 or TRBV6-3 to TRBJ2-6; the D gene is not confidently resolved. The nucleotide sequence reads TGTGCCAGCAATCCCCTCCGGAGCTCTGGGGCCAACGTCCTGACTTTC. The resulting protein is CASNPLRSSGANVLTF.